This T cell receptor (beta chain) is from a study of cytomegalovirus exposure and HLA in healthy donors. Overall study findings and caveats: About 87% or about 30% of the time was how often most TCR beta V segments were productive, according to an earlier analysis.

On this clone itself: Its specificity is unknown.

PCR primers comprised 60 Vbeta and 13 Jbeta primers. The assay was immunoSEQ multiplex PCR, and TCRdb's table has in-frame clones only and misses some. This sample has 150,000 to 200,000 clones, with roughly 86% found just once. The trim removed 6 bases at V and 1 base at J, leaving 5 bases unmatched. CDR1 SQVTM and CDR2 ANQGSEA come from the germline V gene. CDR3 size: 14 residues. Input material: PBMCs. The chain employs TRBV29-1 and TRBJ2-2; 7 bases match TRBD1. This clonotype was sampled from a girl between 10 and 17 years old in good health and CMV-seropositive. This CDR3 reads CSVGTGENTGELFF. The CDR3 DNA reads as TGCAGCGTGGGTACAGGGGAGAACACCGGGGAGCTGTTTTTT.